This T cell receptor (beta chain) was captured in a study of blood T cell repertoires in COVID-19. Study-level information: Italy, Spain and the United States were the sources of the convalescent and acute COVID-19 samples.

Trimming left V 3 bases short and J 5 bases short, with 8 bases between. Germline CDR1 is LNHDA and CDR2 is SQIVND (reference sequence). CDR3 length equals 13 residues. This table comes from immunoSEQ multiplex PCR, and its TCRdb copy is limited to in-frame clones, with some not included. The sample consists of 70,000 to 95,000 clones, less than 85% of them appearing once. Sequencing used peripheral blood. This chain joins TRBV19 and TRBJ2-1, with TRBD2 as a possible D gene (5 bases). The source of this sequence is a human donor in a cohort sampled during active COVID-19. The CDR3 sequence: CASSIMGDNEQFF. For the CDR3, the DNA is TGTGCCAGTAGTATCATGGGAGACAATGAGCAGTTCTTC.